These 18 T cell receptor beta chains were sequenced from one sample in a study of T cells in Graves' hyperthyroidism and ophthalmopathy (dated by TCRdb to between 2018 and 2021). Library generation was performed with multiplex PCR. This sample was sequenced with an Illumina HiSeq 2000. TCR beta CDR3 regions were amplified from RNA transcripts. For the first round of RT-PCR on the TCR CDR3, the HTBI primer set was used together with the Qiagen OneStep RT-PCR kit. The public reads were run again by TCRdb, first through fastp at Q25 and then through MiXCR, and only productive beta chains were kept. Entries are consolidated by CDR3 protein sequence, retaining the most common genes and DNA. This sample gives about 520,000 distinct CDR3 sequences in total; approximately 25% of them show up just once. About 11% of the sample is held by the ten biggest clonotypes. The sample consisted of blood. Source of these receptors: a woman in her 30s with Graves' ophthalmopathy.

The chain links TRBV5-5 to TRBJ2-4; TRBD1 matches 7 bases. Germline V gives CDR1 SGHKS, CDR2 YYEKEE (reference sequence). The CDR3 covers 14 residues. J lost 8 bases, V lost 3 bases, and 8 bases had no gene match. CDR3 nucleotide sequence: TGTGCCAGCAGCTCACAGGGGCGGTCGGACATTCAGTACTTC. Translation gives CASSSQGRSDIQYF.

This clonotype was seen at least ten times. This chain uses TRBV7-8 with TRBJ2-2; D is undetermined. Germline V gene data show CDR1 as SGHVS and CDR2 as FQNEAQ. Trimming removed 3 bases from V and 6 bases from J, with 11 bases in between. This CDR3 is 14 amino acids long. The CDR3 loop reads CASSFFPVAGELFF. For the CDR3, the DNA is TGTGCCAGCAGCTTTTTCCCGGTGGCCGGGGAGCTGTTTTTT.

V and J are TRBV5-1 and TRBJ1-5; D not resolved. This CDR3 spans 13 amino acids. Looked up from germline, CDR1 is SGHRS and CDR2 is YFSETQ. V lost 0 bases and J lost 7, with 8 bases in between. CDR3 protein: CASSLEPGQPQHF. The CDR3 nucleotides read TGCGCCAGCAGCTTGGAGCCAGGACAGCCCCAGCATTTT.

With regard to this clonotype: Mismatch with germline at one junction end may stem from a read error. The CDR3: CSARQGGTGGLFF. Here the CDR3 DNA reads TGCAGCGCCAGACAGGGAGGCACCGGGGGGCTGTTTTTT. The V and J genes are TRBV29-1 and TRBJ2-2; D is perhaps TRBD1 (7 bases). CDR1 is SQVTM and CDR2 is ANQGSEA in the germline V gene. This CDR3 comprises 13 residues.

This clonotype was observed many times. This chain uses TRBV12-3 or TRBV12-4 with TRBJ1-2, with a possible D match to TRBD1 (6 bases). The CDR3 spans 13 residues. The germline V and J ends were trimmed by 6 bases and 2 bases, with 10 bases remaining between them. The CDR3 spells CASRIQGNYGYTF. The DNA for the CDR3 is TGTGCCAGCAGAATACAGGGCAACTATGGCTACACCTTC.

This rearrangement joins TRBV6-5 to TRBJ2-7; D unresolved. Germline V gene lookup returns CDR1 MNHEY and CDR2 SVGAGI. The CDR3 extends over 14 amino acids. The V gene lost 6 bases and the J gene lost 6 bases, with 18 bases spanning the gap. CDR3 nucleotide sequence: TGTGCCAGCAGCTACGTACGAGGATACGGCGAGCAGTACTTC. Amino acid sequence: CASSYVRGYGEQYF.

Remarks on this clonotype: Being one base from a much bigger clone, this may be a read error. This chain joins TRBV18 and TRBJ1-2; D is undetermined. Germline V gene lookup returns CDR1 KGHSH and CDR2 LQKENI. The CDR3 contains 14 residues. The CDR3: CAISPSVVDYGYTF. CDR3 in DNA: TGTGCCATCTCACCATCAGTGGTTGACTATGGCTACACCTTC.

This CDR3 is CASSYEPSGWYEQYF. The CDR3 bases are TGTGCCAGCAGTTACGAGCCTAGCGGGTGGTACGAGCAGTACTTC. This chain uses TRBV6-5 with TRBJ2-7; 8 bases match TRBD2. The CDR3 consists of 15 residues. With 2 bases clipped from V and 4 bases from J, the junction kept 7 bases outside the gene matches. The germline V gene has CDR1 MNHEY and CDR2 SVGAGI.

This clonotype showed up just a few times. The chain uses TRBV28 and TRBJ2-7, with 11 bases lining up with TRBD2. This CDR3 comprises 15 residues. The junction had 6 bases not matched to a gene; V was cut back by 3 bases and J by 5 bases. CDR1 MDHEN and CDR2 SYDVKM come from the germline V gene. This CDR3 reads CASSFASGRIDEQYF. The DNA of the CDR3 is TGTGCCAGCAGTTTTGCTAGCGGGAGGATCGACGAGCAGTACTTC.

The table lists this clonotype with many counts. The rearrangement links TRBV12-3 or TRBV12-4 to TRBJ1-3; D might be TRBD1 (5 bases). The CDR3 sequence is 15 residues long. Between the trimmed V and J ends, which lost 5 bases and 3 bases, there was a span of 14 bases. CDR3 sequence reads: CASSGDLTVGNTIYF. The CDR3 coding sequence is TGTGCCAGCAGTGGGGACCTAACAGTTGGAAACACCATATATTTT.

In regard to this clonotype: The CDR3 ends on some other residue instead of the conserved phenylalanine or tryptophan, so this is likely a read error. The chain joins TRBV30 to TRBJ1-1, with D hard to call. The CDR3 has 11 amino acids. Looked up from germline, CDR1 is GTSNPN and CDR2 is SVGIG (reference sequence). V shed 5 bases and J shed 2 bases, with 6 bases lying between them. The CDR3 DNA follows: TGTGCCTGGGGCTCCAACACTGAAGCTTTCTAT. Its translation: CAWGSNTEAFY.

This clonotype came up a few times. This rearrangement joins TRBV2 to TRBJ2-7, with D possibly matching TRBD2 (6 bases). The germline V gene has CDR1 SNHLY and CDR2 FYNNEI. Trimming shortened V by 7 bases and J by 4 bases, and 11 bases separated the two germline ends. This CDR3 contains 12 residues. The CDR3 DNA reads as TGTGCCAGCAAGGAGGGGAGGTACGAGCAGTACTTC. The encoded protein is CASKEGRYEQYF.

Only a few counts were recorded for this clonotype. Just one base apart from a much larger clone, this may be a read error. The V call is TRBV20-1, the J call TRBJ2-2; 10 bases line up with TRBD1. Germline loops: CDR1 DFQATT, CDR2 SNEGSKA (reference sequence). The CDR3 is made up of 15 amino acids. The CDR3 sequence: CSARSGTGDAGELLF. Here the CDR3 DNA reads TGCAGTGCTAGATCCGGGACAGGGGATGCCGGGGAGCTGTTGTTT.

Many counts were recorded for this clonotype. CDR3 in DNA: TGTGCCAGCAGCTTAGGAGCGGTACAAGAGACCCAGTACTTC. Protein: CASSLGAVQETQYF. The chain recombines TRBV7-9 with TRBJ2-5; D might be TRBD2 (5 bases). Per germline, CDR1 SEHNR and CDR2 FQNEAQ (reference sequence). Deletions cut 1 base from V and 2 bases from J, with 8 bases between. This CDR3 spans 14 amino acids.

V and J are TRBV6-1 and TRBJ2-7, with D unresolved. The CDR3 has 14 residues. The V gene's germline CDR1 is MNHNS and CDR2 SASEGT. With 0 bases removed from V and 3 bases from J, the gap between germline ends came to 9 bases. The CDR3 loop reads CASSEAPQNYEQYF. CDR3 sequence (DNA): TGTGCCAGCAGTGAAGCGCCCCAAAACTACGAGCAGTACTTC.

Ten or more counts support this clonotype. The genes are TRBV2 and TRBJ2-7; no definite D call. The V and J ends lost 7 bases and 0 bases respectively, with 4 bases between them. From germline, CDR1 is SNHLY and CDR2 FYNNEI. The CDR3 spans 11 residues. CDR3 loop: CASIYSYEQYF. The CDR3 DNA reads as TGTGCCAGCATTTACTCCTACGAGCAGTACTTC.

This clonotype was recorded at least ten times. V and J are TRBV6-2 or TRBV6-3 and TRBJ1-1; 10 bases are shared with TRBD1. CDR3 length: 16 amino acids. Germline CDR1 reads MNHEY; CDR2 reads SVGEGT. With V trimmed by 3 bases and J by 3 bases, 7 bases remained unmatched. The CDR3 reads CASSYETGGVDTEAFF. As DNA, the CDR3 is TGTGCCAGCAGTTATGAGACAGGGGGCGTGGACACTGAAGCTTTCTTT.

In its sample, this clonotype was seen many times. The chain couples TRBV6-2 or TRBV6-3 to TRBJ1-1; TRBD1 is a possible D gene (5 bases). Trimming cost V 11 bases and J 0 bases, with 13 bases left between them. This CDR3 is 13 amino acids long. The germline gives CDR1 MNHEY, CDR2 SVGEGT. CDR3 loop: CAGGNRMNTEAFF. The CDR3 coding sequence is TGTGCCGGCGGAAACAGGATGAACACTGAAGCTTTCTTT.